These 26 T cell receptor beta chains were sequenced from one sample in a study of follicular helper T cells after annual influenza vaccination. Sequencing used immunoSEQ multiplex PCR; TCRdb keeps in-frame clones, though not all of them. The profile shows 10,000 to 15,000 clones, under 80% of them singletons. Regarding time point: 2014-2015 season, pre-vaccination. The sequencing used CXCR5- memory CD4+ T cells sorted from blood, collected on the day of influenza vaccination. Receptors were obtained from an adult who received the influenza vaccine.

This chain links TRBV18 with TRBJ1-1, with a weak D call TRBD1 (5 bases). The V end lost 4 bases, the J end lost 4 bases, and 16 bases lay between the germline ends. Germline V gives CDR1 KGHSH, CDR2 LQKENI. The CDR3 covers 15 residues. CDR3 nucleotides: TGTGCCAGCTCACTTGGGACCCGGTCGGGCACTGAAGCTTTCTTT. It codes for CASSLGTRSGTEAFF.

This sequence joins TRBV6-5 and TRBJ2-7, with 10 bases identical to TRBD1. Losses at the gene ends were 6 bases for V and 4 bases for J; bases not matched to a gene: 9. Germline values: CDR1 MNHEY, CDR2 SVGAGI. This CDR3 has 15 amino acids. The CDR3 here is CASRRADRGPYEQYF. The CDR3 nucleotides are TGTGCCAGCAGGCGGGCCGACAGGGGGCCTTACGAGCAGTACTTC.

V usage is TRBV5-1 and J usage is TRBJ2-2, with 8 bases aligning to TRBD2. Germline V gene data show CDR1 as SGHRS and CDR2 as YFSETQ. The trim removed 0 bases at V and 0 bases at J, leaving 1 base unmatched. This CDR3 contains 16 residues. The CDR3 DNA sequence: TGCGCCAGCAGCTTGGCCGGGGGGGCGAACACCGGGGAGCTGTTTTTT. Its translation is CASSLAGGANTGELFF.

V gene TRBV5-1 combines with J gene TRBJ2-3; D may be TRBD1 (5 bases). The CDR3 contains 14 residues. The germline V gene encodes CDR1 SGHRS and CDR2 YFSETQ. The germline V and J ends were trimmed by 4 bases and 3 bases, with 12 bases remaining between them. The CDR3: CASSKIGATDTQYF. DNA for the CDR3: TGCGCCAGCAGCAAGATTGGGGCAACAGATACGCAGTATTTT.

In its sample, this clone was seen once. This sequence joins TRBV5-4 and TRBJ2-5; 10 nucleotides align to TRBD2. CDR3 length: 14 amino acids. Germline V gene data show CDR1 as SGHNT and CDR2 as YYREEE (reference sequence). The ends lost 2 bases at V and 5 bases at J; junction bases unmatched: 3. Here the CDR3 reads CASSLQRGGETQYF. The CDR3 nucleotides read TGTGCCAGCAGCTTACAGCGGGGGGGGGAGACCCAGTACTTC.

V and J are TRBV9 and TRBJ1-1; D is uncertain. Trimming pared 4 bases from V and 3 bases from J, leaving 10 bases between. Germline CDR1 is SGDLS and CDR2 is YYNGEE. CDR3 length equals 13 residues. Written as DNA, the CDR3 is TGTGCCAGCAGCCCTACGCAGTACACTGAAGCTTTCTTT. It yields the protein CASSPTQYTEAFF.

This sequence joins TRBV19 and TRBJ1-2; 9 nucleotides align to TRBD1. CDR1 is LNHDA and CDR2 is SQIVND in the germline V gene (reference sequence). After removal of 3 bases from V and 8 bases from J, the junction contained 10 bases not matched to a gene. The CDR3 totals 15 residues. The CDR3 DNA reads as TGTGCCAGTAGTATCCATTCCGGGACAGGGACCGGCTACACCTTC. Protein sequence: CASSIHSGTGTGYTF.

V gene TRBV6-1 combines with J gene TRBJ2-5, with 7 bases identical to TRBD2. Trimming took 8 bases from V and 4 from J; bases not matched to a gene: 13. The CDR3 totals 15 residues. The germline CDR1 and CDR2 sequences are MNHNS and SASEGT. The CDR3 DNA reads TGTGCCAGCTCACGCAGTGCGGGGAGGGTAGAGACCCAGTACTTC. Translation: CASSRSAGRVETQYF.

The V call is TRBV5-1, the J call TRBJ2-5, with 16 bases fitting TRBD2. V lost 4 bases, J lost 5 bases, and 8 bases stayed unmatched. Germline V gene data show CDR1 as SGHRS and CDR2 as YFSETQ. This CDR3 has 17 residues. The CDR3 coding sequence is TGCGCCAGCAGCCCCGGGACTAGCGGGGGGGCTTCGGAGACCCAGTACTTC. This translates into CASSPGTSGGASETQYF. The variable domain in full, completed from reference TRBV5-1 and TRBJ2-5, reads KAGVTQTPRYLIKTRGQQVTLSCSPISGHRSVSWYQQTPGQGLQFLFEYFSETQRNKGNFPGRFSGRQFSNSRSEMNVSTLELGDSALYLCASSPGTSGGASETQYFGPGTRLLVL.

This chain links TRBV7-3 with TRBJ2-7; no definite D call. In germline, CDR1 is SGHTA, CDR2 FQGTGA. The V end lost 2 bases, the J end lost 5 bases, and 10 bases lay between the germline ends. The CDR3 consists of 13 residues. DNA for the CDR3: TGTGCCAGCAGCTTATATCCGTCCGACGAGCAGTACTTC. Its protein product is CASSLYPSDEQYF.

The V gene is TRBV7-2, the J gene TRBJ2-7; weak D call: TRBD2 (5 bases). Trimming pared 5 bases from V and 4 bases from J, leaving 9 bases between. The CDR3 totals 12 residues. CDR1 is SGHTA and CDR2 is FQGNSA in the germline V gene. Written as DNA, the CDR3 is TGTGCCAGCAGCCGGGATTATTACGAGCAGTACTTC. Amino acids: CASSRDYYEQYF.

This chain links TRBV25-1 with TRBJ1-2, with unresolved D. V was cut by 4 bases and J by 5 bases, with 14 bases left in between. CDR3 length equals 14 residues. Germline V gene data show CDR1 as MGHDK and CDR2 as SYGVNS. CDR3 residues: CASSGVSDLYGYTF. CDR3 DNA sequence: TGTGCCAGCAGTGGGGTCTCGGACCTTTATGGCTACACCTTC.

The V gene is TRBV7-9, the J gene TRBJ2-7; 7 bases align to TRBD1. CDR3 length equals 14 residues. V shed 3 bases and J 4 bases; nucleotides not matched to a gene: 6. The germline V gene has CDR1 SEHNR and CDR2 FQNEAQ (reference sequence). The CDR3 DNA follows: TGTGCCAGCAGCTTGGACAGGAGCTATTACGAGCAGTACTTC. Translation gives CASSLDRSYYEQYF.

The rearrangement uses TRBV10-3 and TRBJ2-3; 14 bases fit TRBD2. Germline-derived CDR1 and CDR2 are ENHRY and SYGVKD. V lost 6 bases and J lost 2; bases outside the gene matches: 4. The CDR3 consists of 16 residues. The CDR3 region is CAIRPGLAGDTDTQYF. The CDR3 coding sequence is TGTGCCATCAGACCGGGACTAGCGGGGGACACAGATACGCAGTATTTT.

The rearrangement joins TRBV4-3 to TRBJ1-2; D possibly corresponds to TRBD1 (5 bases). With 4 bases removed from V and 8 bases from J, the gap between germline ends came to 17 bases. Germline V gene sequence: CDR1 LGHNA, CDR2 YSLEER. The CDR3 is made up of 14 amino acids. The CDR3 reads CASSRAGELGGYTF. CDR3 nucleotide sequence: TGCGCCAGCAGCCGGGCGGGGGAGTTGGGAGGCTACACCTTC.

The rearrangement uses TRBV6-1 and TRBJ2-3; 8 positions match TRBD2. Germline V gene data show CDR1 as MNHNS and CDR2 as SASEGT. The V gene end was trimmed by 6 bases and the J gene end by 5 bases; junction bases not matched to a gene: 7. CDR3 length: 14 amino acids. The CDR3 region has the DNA TGTGCCAGCAGGCCGGGGGGGACCGGAGATACGCAGTATTTT. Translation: CASRPGGTGDTQYF.

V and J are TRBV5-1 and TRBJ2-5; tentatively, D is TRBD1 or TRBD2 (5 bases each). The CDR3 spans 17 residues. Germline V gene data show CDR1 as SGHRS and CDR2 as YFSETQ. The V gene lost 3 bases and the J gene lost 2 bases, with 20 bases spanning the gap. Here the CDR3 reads CASSSGPFQGPQETQYF. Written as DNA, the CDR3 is TGCGCCAGCAGCTCGGGGCCCTTCCAAGGACCGCAAGAGACCCAGTACTTC.

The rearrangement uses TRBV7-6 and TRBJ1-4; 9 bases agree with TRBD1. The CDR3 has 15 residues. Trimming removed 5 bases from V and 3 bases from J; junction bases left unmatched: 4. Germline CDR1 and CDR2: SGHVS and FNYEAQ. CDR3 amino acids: CASSPGQGPNEKLFF. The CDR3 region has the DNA TGTGCCAGCAGCCCCGGACAGGGGCCTAATGAAAAACTGTTTTTT. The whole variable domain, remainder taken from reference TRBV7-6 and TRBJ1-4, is GAGVSQSPRYKVTKRGQDVALRCDPISGHVSLYWYRQALGQGPEFLTYFNYEAQQDKSGLPNDRFSAERPEGSISTLTIQRTEQRDSAMYRCASSPGQGPNEKLFFGSGTQLSVL.

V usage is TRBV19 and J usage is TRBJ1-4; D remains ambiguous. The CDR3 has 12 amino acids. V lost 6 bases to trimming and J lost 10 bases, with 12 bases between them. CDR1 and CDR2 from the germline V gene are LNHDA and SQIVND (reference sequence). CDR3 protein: CASRPSLGKLFF. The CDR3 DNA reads TGTGCCAGTAGGCCTAGTCTGGGAAAACTGTTTTTT.

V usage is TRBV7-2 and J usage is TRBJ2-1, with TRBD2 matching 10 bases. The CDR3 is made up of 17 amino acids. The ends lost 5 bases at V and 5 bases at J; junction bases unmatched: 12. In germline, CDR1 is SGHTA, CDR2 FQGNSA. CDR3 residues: CASSAPLGTSGNNEQFF. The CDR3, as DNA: TGTGCCAGCAGCGCCCCCCTTGGTACTAGCGGGAACAATGAGCAGTTCTTC.

CDR3 sequence: CASSWGTGYTF. The CDR3 nucleotides read TGTGCCAGCAGCTGGGGGACTGGCTACACCTTC. V gene TRBV5-6 combines with J gene TRBJ1-2; tentative D call: TRBD1 (5 bases). V lost 3 bases to trimming and J lost 7 bases, with 7 bases between them. Per the germline V gene, CDR1 is SGHDT and CDR2 is YYEEEE. The CDR3 covers 11 residues. The whole variable domain, remainder taken from reference TRBV5-6 and TRBJ1-2, is DAGVTQSPTHLIKTRGQQVTLRCSPKSGHDTVSWYQQALGQGPQFIFQYYEEEERQRGNFPDRFSGHQFPNYSSELNVNALLLGDSALYLCASSWGTGYTFGSGTRLTVV.

DNA of the CDR3: TGTGCCAGAAGCTGGGGCGGGGGGAACACCGGGGAGCTGTTTTTT. This translates into CARSWGGGNTGELFF. The chain has TRBV5-3 and TRBJ2-2; TRBD2 aligns across 7 bases. TRBV5-3 is assigned to the ORF class and has an uncertain function. V gave up 3 bases and J gave up 1 base; unmatched junction bases: 3. The CDR3 sequence is 15 residues long.

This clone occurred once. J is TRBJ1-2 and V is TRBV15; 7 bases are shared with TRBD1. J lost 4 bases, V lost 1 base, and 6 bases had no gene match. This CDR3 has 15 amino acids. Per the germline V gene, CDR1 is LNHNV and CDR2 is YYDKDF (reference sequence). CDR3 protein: CATSRGGRDSYGYTF. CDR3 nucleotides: TGTGCCACCAGCAGAGGTGGGAGGGACAGCTATGGCTACACCTTC.

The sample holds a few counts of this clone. The CDR3 nucleotides are TGCGCCAGCAGCCAACCGCGGGACAGCTATGGCTACACCTTC. Residues: CASSQPRDSYGYTF. The chain uses TRBV4-1 and TRBJ1-2; 7 nucleotides agree with TRBD1. Germline values: CDR1 MGHRA, CDR2 YSYEKL. V trimming: 2 bases; J trimming: 4 bases; junction bases outside the gene matches: 4. This CDR3 has 14 residues.

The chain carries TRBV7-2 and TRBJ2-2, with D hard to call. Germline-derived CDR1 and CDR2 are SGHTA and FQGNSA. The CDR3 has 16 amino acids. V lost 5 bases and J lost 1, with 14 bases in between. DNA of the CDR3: TGTGCCAGCAGCCCTTTTCCCAGAAGGAACACCGGGGAGCTGTTTTTT. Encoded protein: CASSPFPRRNTGELFF.

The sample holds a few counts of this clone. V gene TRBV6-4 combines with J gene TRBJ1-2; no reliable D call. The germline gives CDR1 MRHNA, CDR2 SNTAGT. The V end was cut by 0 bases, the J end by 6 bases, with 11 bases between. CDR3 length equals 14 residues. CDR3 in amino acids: CASSDSRQSDGYTF. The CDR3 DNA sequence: TGTGCCAGCAGTGACTCGAGGCAGAGCGATGGCTACACCTTC.